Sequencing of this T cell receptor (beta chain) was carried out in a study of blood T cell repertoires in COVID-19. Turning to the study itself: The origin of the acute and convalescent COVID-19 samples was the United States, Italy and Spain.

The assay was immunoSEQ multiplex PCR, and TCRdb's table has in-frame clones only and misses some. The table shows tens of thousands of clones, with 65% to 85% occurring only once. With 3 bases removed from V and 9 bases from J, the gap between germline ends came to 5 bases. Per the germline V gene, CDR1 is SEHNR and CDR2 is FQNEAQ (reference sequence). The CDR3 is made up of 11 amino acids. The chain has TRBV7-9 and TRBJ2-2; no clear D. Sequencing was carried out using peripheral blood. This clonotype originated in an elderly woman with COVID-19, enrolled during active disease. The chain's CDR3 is CASSFQWELFF. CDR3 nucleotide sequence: TGTGCCAGCAGCTTTCAATGGGAGCTGTTTTTT.